Presented here are 18 T cell receptor beta chains from one specimen sequenced in a study of blood T cells in healthy people across ages. The second PCR ran roughly 6 to 11 cycles with a sample-barcoded 5' primer and J-beta primers. MiXCR was run by TCRdb on the 5' RACE reads, yielding one entry per CDR3 protein. The sample lists some 1.4 million distinct CDR3 sequences, about 43% seen once, with roughly 7.9% in the top ten. The sequenced sample was blood. These receptors originate from a woman aged 18-35 years in good health.

This clonotype was picked up a small number of times. The CDR3 nucleotides are TGCAGTGCTATTGGACGCGCGTCGGTCGAGCAGTACTTC. The encoded protein is CSAIGRASVEQYF. This chain connects TRBV20-1 to TRBJ2-4; D gene unclear. The last part of the DNA fits TRBJ2-7 better; the J call may be wrong. CDR1 is DFQATT and CDR2 is SNEGSKA in the germline V gene (reference sequence). There are 13 residues in the CDR3.

This clonotype was seen once. The V and J genes are TRBV12-3 or TRBV12-4 and TRBJ1-6, with 9 bases identical to TRBD1. Trimming took 6 bases from V and 10 from J; bases not matched to a gene: 7. The CDR3 is made up of 14 amino acids. In DNA, the CDR3 is TGTGCCAGCAGGTCTACAGGGGGCAGCTCACCCCTCCACTTT. Protein product: CASRSTGGSSPLHF.

The V and J genes are TRBV21-1 and TRBJ2-7; the table's D gene call, TRBD2, was not cross checked with the DNA. TRBV21-1 is described as a pseudogene. CDR3 length: 19 amino acids. CDR3 in amino acids: CASSNPGLAGGPLPYEQYF. The DNA for the CDR3 is TGTGCCAGCAGCAACCCGGGACTAGCGGGGGGGCCTCTCCCCTACGAGCAGTACTTC.

This rearrangement joins TRBV12-3 or TRBV12-4 to TRBJ2-1, with TRBD1 matching 7 bases. V gave up 6 bases and J gave up 5 bases; unmatched junction bases: 13. This CDR3 is 16 amino acids long. CDR3 bases: TGTGCCAGCAGCCCCGTCGGGACAGTCCAGAACAATGAGCAGTTCTTC. The encoded protein is CASSPVGTVQNNEQFF.

This clonotype was counted many times. The CDR3, as DNA: TGTGCCAGCAGTTACGGGACTAGCGGAGGGAATGAGCAGTTCTTC. Translating gives CASSYGTSGGNEQFF. The rearrangement links TRBV6-6 to TRBJ2-1; TRBD2 agrees at 11 bases. This CDR3 region has 15 residues. The J segment lost 7 bases and the V segment lost 2 bases, leaving 4 bases of the junction unmatched. Per germline, CDR1 MNHNY and CDR2 SVGAGI (reference sequence).

A few counts support this clonotype. This chain joins TRBV4-1 and TRBJ2-1, with D possibly TRBD2 on 6 matching bases. The V end was cut by 4 bases, the J end by 5 bases, with 24 bases between. The germline V gene encodes CDR1 MGHRA and CDR2 YSYEKL. The CDR3 consists of 18 residues. The CDR3 reads CASSLHPTSSRGNNEQFF. The CDR3 nucleotides are TGCGCCAGCAGCCTACACCCTACTAGCTCTAGGGGTAACAATGAGCAGTTCTTC.

The DNA for the CDR3 is TGCGCCAGCAGCTCGACCGGGACTCCATATGAAACTAGCACAGATACGCAGTATTTT. Its translation is CASSSTGTPYETSTDTQYF. The chain has TRBV5-1 and TRBJ2-3, with a weak D call TRBD2 (6 bases). The length of the CDR3 is 19 residues. With 3 bases removed from V and 0 bases from J, the gap between germline ends came to 23 bases. Germline assignment: CDR1 SGHRS and CDR2 YFSETQ.

V usage is TRBV20-1 and J usage is TRBJ1-4; 8 positions agree with TRBD1. This CDR3 has 14 residues. The germline CDR1 and CDR2 sequences are DFQATT and SNEGSKA (reference sequence). Trimming took 3 bases from V and 8 from J; bases not matched to a gene: 8. In DNA form, the CDR3 reads TGCAGTGCTAGCCCCCAGGGGGCGGGAGAAAAACTGTTTTTT. Encoded protein: CSASPQGAGEKLFF.

As regards this clonotype: Relative to the germline gene, one junction end is altered; a read error may explain this. The chain recombines TRBV7-9 with TRBJ1-2, with D possibly TRBD1 on 5 matching bases. Germline V lookup: CDR1 SEHNR, CDR2 FQNEAQ (reference sequence). This CDR3 is built from 13 residues. The CDR3 reads CAGSFTGLYGYTF. The CDR3 region has the DNA TGTGCCGGCAGCTTTACAGGCCTCTATGGCTACACCTTC.

In this sample, this clonotype turned up a few times. V usage is TRBV2 and J usage is TRBJ1-2; D call uncertain. Trimming pared 6 bases from V and 2 bases from J, leaving 13 bases between. The CDR3 sequence is 14 residues long. Germline V gene lookup returns CDR1 SNHLY and CDR2 FYNNEI. This CDR3 reads CASSTMGINYGYTF. CDR3 in DNA: TGTGCCAGCAGCACTATGGGGATCAACTATGGCTACACCTTC.

Of note for this clonotype: At one end the junction does not follow the germline gene, possibly because of a read error. The chain couples TRBV5-1 to TRBJ2-3; weak D call: TRBD2 (5 bases). Germline V gene lookup returns CDR1 SGHRS and CDR2 YFSETQ. The CDR3 consists of 16 residues. The CDR3 loop is CASSLEGRGDTDKQYF. CDR3 bases: TGCGCCAGCAGCCTGGAAGGTCGGGGTGACACAGATAAGCAGTATTTT.

This clonotype was observed once. This chain uses TRBV9 with TRBJ2-3; the D gene is possibly TRBD2 (5 bases). This CDR3 spans 15 amino acids. V was pared by 3 bases and J by 0 bases, with 11 bases between. The germline V gene encodes CDR1 SGDLS and CDR2 YYNGEE. The CDR3 bases are TGTGCCAGCAGCGCCCAGCGGACTAGCACAGATACGCAGTATTTT. This gives the protein CASSAQRTSTDTQYF.

The V call is TRBV27, the J call TRBJ1-2; TRBD1 might be the D (6 bases). From germline, CDR1 is MNHEY and CDR2 SMNVEV (reference sequence). V dropped 3 bases and J dropped 4 bases, with 24 bases sitting between them. The CDR3 runs 18 residues. The CDR3 protein is CASSFYVGGAGSSYGYTF. CDR3 DNA sequence: TGTGCCAGCAGTTTTTACGTGGGGGGCGCGGGCAGCTCCTATGGCTACACCTTC.

This clonotype turned up a few times. V gene TRBV25-1 combines with J gene TRBJ2-3, with TRBD2 matching over 10 bases. Looked up from germline, CDR1 is MGHDK and CDR2 is SYGVNS. The CDR3 runs to 15 residues. The V gene end was trimmed by 2 bases and the J gene end by 4 bases; junction bases not matched to a gene: 3. CDR3 nucleotides: TGTGCCAGCAGTGAAGAGCGGGGGGGCCCAGATACGCAGTATTTT. Translated: CASSEERGGPDTQYF.

CDR3 protein: CASTAGAINIQYF. In nucleotides, the CDR3 is TGTGCCAGCACAGCCGGGGCGATAAACATTCAGTACTTC. The gene calls are TRBV6-4 and TRBJ2-4; D is tentatively TRBD1 or TRBD2 (5 bases each). This CDR3 is 13 amino acids long. Germline loops: CDR1 MRHNA, CDR2 SNTAGT. Trimming stripped 7 bases from V and 6 bases from J, with 13 bases between.

The chain uses TRBV29-1 and TRBJ1-4; D not resolved. Between the trimmed V and J ends, which lost 0 bases and 8 bases, there was a span of 10 bases. Germline CDR1 SQVTM, CDR2 ANQGSEA. The CDR3 has 13 residues. Here the CDR3 reads CSVEDLTNEKLFF. CDR3 DNA sequence: TGCAGCGTTGAAGATCTTACGAACGAAAAACTGTTTTTT. Full variable domain (missing parts from reference TRBV29-1 and TRBJ1-4): SAVISQKPSRDICQRGTSLTIQCQVDSQVTMMFWYRQQPGQSLTLIATANQGSEATYESGFVIDKFPISRPNLTFSTLTVSNMSPEDSSIYLCSVEDLTNEKLFFGSGTQLSVL.

J is TRBJ2-1 and V is TRBV28; D is undetermined. Deletions cut 5 bases from V and 0 bases from J, with 17 bases between. The CDR3 runs 17 residues. Per germline, CDR1 MDHEN and CDR2 SYDVKM. The CDR3 loop reads CASSVVWGSSSYNEQFF. In DNA form, the CDR3 reads TGTGCCAGCAGTGTAGTTTGGGGATCGAGCTCCTACAATGAGCAGTTCTTC.

The rearrangement links TRBV6-5 to TRBJ1-1, with D perhaps matching TRBD1 (5 bases). Germline lookup yields CDR1 MNHEY and CDR2 SVGAGI. The CDR3 totals 13 residues. Trimming left V 5 bases short and J 6 bases short, with 13 bases between. CDR3 in amino acids: CASSRTGGAEAFF. The CDR3 nucleotides are TGTGCCAGCAGTAGAACAGGCGGAGCTGAAGCTTTCTTT.